This T cell receptor (beta chain) came from a study of T cell responses to AZD1222 COVID-19 vaccine. Overall study: Whether given at about 4 or about 12 weeks, second doses were pooled.

This table comes from immunoSEQ multiplex PCR, and its TCRdb copy is limited to in-frame clones, with some not included. The sample comprises approximately 110,000 clones, about 95% of which are singletons, and approximately 2.2% rests with the top ten. With respect to this clone: Its antigen is currently unknown.

The study's findings and limits: Donors were mostly white British, more females; clonal diversity possibly underestimated. A rise in Spike-specific TCR breadth and depth followed two AZD1222 doses. As reported, nearly half of all spike-specific TCRs target variant regions that are unmutated.

Sequencing was performed on peripheral blood, taken on day 0 of AZD1222 vaccination. This sequence was found in an adult in good health.

The CDR3 spells CASRTSEYEQYF. The CDR3 region has the DNA TGCGCCAGCAGGACTAGTGAGTACGAGCAGTACTTC. V and J are TRBV10-2 and TRBJ2-7, with D perhaps TRBD2 (6 bases). The CDR3 runs 12 residues. Germline V CDR1 and CDR2: WSHSY, SAAADI. Between the trimmed V and J ends, which lost 6 bases and 4 bases, there was a span of 10 bases.